Included here is one T cell receptor beta chain sequence, with context. Its antigen is not yet known. No base-level quality is on record; no much larger clone is a single base apart. The entry originates in a study of blood T cell repertoires in COVID-19 (dated by TCRdb to 2020 to 2021). Regarding the complete study: Samples covering the acute and convalescent phases of COVID-19 were provided by collaborators in the United States, Italy and Spain. The prospective study material was composed of cDNA or gDNA derived from T cells, B-cell-depleted T cells, or PBMCs. Deeply sampled blood TCRbeta repertoires from subjects exposed to, actively infected with, or recovered from COVID-19 were included in the dataset. The repertoires were released in a freely available public database intended as a resource for research on the immune response to SARS-CoV-2. Samples were obtained from the ongoing ImmuneRACE study (first 160 participants) and from some 1,300 subjects provided by 6 global collaborators. Sample metadata almost always included a de-identified subject ID, COVID-19 status, age in years and sex. Where available, HLA class I and class II types were obtained from metadata supplied by the sample provider rather than from assay-based typing. Summary of the overall study and its limitations: How much clinical and demographic metadata was included differed by source and by participant, and the metadata was provided uncurated.

The germline V gene (reference sequence) gives CDR1 as MNHEY and CDR2 as SMNVEV. V trim: 5 bases; J trim: 9 bases; unmatched bases: 5. From the cysteine through the phenylalanine, the CDR3 covers 15 amino acids. Just the 45-base CDR3 DNA is kept, in frame starting at base 1. The collaborating institutions used their own protocols to collect whole blood in K2EDTA tubes. For TCRbeta analysis, collaborators shipped samples in one of three forms: frozen whole blood, isolated PBMCs, or DNA extracted from either of those sample types. TCRbeta CDR3 regions were amplified from genomic DNA by means of the immunoSEQ Assay, a bias-controlled multiplex PCR. In the original analysis: Nucleated cell counts per sample were estimated from amplification of reference gene primers within the assay. Sequence reads were collapsed and filtered to measure the absolute abundance of every unique TCRbeta CDR3 rearrangement. For each sample, productive Simpson clonality was calculated by taking the square root of Simpson's diversity index across productive rearrangements. Not all clones reach the TCRdb copy of this immuneACCESS table, which keeps in-frame sequences only. Checked studies attribute under half of the gap to unresolved V genes and leave the rest unexplained. From that table come the V and J calls and clone size; the DNA was used to work out D and trimming. The sample table lists about 70,000 clones, approximately 83% of them with a count of one. 2.5% to 3% of the sample belongs to the ten largest clones.

This receptor was taken from a man older than 75 with acute or convalescent COVID-19. Sequences were obtained from peripheral blood. The chain employs TRBV27 and TRBJ1-6, with TRBD1 matching 12 junction bases. The nucleotides read TGTGCCAGCAGTCCAGGGACAGGGGGCTCTTCACCCCTCCACTTT. The translation is CASSPGTGGSSPLHF.